This T cell receptor (beta chain) was sequenced in a study of T cell changes during pregnancy in multiple sclerosis. Method: immunoSEQ multiplex PCR; TCRdb's copy keeps in-frame clones and lacks some. The sample carries some 25,000 clones, more than 75% recorded once. Germline CDR1 and CDR2: LNHDA and SQIVND (reference sequence). The CDR3 contains 17 residues. V gave up 1 base and J gave up 5 bases; unmatched junction bases: 5. V usage is TRBV19 and J usage is TRBJ2-5; the match to TRBD2 covers 15 bases. Source: CD4+ T cells from peripheral blood mononuclear cells, taken in the first trimester of pregnancy. The origin of this receptor is a female donor in good health, enrolled as a control in a pregnancy study. Written as DNA, the CDR3 is TGTGCCAGTAGTATAGTTGGGACTAGCGGGGGGAGGGAGACCCAGTACTTC. Translating gives CASSIVGTSGGRETQYF. Using reference TRBV19 and TRBJ2-5 for the parts outside the CDR3, the full variable domain is DGGITQSPKYLFRKEGQNVTLSCEQNLNHDAMYWYRQDPGQGLRLIYYSQIVNDFQKGDIAEGYSVSREKKESFPLTVTSAQKNPTAFYLCASSIVGTSGGRETQYFGPGTRLLVL.